This T cell receptor beta chain was profiled in a study of blood T cell repertoires in COVID-19 (dated by TCRdb to about 2020). For the study in its entirety: Collaborator samples came from the United States, Italy and Spain and covered acute and convalescent phases of COVID-19. The material from the prospective study consisted of cDNA or gDNA derived from T cells, B-cell-depleted T cells, or PBMCs. The dataset comprised deeply sampled blood TCRbeta repertoires from subjects exposed to, actively infected with, or recovered from COVID-19. The repertoires were made available in a free public database intended to serve as a resource for research on the immune response to SARS-CoV-2. Samples were obtained from the ongoing ImmuneRACE study (first 160 participants) and from about 1,300 subjects provided by 6 global collaborators. A de-identified subject ID, COVID-19 status, age in years and sex were almost always included in the sample metadata. Where available, HLA class I and class II types were obtained from metadata supplied by the sample provider rather than from assay-based typing.

TCRbeta CDR3 regions were amplified from genomic DNA using the immunoSEQ Assay, a bias-controlled multiplex PCR. Under the source paper's analysis protocol: Nucleated cell counts per sample were estimated from amplification of reference gene primers within the assay. Sequence reads were collapsed and filtered to measure the absolute abundance of every unique TCRbeta CDR3 rearrangement. For each sample, productive Simpson clonality was calculated as the square root of Simpson's diversity index across productive rearrangements. TCRdb re-hosts the immuneACCESS table, in-frame sequences only. Its copies lack some clones; in the studies checked, an unresolved V gene accounts for under half of them, and the cause for the rest is not known. The V and J calls and the clone size are those of that table, but D and trimming were determined from the DNA. The sample has 14,000 or so clones on record, around 80% of them singletons. The biggest ten clones account for roughly 15% of the sample.

This clone showed up just once. Its antigen remains undetermined. One base away there is no much larger clone; base qualities are not given. Overall study outcomes, separate from this receptor: Clinical and demographic metadata were provided uncurated, with the amount varying by source and participant.

Each collaborating institution followed its own protocols to collect whole blood in K2EDTA tubes. For TCRbeta analysis, collaborators shipped samples as frozen whole blood, isolated PBMCs, or DNA extracted from either of those sample types. The germline V gene (reference sequence) supplies CDR1 LNHNV and CDR2 YYDKDF. For this chain, trimming is 0 bases at the V end and 9 bases at the J end, and the number of junction bases without a gene match is 6. Including cysteine and phenylalanine, the CDR3 has 15 amino acids. Only the CDR3 DNA stays, 45 bases, in frame from base 1. The receptor was isolated from a human donor in a cohort sampled during active COVID-19. Sequencing input: peripheral blood. The chain uses TRBV15 and TRBJ2-1, and 9 junctional nucleotides match TRBD2. The DNA reads TGTGCCACCAGCAGAGATCGGACTAGCGAGGTTGAGCAGTTCTTC. Its protein reads: CATSRDRTSEVEQFF.